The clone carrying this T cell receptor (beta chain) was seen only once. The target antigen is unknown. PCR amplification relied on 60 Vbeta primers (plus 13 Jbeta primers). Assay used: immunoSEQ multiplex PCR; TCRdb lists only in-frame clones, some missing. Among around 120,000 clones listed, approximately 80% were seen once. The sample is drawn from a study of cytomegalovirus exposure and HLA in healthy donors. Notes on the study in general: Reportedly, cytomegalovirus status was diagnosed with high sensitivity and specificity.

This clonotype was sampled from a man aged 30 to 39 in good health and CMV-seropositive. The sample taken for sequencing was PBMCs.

The CDR3, as DNA: TGCGCCAGCAGCCAATCTGTCTTTGTGGATACGCAGTATTTT. As protein: CASSQSVFVDTQYF. V and J are TRBV4-3 and TRBJ2-3, with D hard to call. Between the trimmed V and J ends, which lost 2 bases and 6 bases, there was a span of 12 bases. The CDR3 totals 14 residues. Germline V gives CDR1 LGHNA, CDR2 YSLEER.